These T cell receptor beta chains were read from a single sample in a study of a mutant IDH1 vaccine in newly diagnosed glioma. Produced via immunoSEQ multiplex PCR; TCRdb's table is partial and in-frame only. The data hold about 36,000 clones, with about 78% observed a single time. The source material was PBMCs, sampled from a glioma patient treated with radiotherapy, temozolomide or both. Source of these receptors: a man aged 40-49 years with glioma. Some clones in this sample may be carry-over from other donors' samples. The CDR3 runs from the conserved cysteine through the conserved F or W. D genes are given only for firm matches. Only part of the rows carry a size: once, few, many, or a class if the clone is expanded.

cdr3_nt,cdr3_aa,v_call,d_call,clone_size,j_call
TGCGCCAGCAGCGTACCGGGACAGGGGGTTTCTGAAGCTTTCTTT,CASSVPGQGVSEAFF,TRBV4-1,TRBD1,NA,TRBJ1-1
TGTGCCAGCCGCCGGACCACGATCACTGAAGCTTTCTTT,CASRRTTITEAFF,TRBV7-8,NA,NA,TRBJ1-1
TGTGCCTGGAGTCATGCCGGGACAACCGACGAGCAGTACTTC,CAWSHAGTTDEQYF,TRBV30,NA,NA,TRBJ2-7
TGTGCCAGCAGTTTGTACAGAAACCTTAACTATGGCTACACCTTC,CASSLYRNLNYGYTF,TRBV28,NA,NA,TRBJ1-2
TGTGCCACCAGCAGAGATCGAGCTTCAACTAATGAAAAACTGTTTTTT,CATSRDRASTNEKLFF,TRBV15,NA,NA,TRBJ1-4
TGCGCCAGCAGCAGGGGACTTCCAACCTACGAGCAGTACTTC,CASSRGLPTYEQYF,TRBV5-1,NA,NA,TRBJ2-7
TGTGCCTGGAGTGCGCCCGACTTTTCTCCAGGGGATACTGAAGCTTTCTTT,CAWSAPDFSPGDTEAFF,TRBV30,NA,NA,TRBJ1-1
TGTGCCAGCAGCTTGGCGGGCGGACTAGTATCTGATACGCAGTATTTT,CASSLAGGLVSDTQYF,TRBV5-4,TRBD2,NA,TRBJ2-3
TGTGCCAGCAGCCCTCAGACAGGCCCGGGCACCGGGGAGCTGTTTTTT,CASSPQTGPGTGELFF,TRBV11-2,NA,NA,TRBJ2-2
TGCGCCAGCAGCCACCCGGACAGTCTTGCTAACTATGGCTACACCTTC,CASSHPDSLANYGYTF,TRBV4-1,NA,NA,TRBJ1-2
TGTGCCAGCAGCTGGACAGGGGCAGGGGAAAAACTGTTTTTT,CASSWTGAGEKLFF,TRBV6-5,TRBD1,NA,TRBJ1-4
TGTGCCAGCAGCCTAGACAGCCCGAACACCGGGGAGCTGTTTTTT,CASSLDSPNTGELFF,TRBV2,NA,NA,TRBJ2-2
TGTGCCAGCAGCCAAGAAGAGGACAGGGGCTACGAGCAGTACTTC,CASSQEEDRGYEQYF,TRBV4-2,TRBD1,NA,TRBJ2-7
TGTGCCAGCAGTTTGAGTAGCGGGGGGGCGAACACCGGGGAGCTGTTTTTT,CASSLSSGGANTGELFF,TRBV27,TRBD2,NA,TRBJ2-2
TGCGCCAGCAGCTTGTACAATGAGCAGTTCTTC,CASSLYNEQFF,TRBV5-1,NA,NA,TRBJ2-1
TGTGCCAGCAGCTCCTCGGGGCGACAGGAGGTAACTTTTTTGACGGGCTACACCTTC,CASSSSGRQEVTFLTGYTF,TRBV5-6,NA,NA,TRBJ1-2
TGTGCCAGCACGGGCGGACTAGCGGGGGTAGAAGATACGCAGTATTTT,CASTGGLAGVEDTQYF,TRBV9,TRBD2,NA,TRBJ2-3
TGCAGCGCATATCTTGACAGGGATGGTAGGTCTTTCTTT,CSAYLDRDGRSFF,TRBV29-1,TRBD1,NA,TRBJ1-1
TGTGCCAGCAGTGCTGACAGCTATGGCTACACCTTC,CASSADSYGYTF,TRBV2,NA,few,TRBJ1-2
TGTGCCAGTAGTATCGACGGTACCACAGATACGCAGTATTTT,CASSIDGTTDTQYF,TRBV19,NA,once,TRBJ2-3
TGCGCCAGCAGTGAGTCCCGCTGGGCGGGGACTAAGGGCTACGAGCAGTACTTC,CASSESRWAGTKGYEQYF,TRBV10-2,TRBD2,NA,TRBJ2-7
TGTGCCAGCAGGCCGAGGGGGGTACGGGGAAACACCATATATTTT,CASRPRGVRGNTIYF,TRBV6-5,NA,NA,TRBJ1-3
TGCGCCAGCAGCCAAGATAGTGGGCGAACGAGTGAAGCTTTCTTT,CASSQDSGRTSEAFF,TRBV4-1,NA,NA,TRBJ1-1
TGTGCCTGGAGTGAAGATACATATGGGGATATGAACACTGAAGCTTTCTTT,CAWSEDTYGDMNTEAFF,TRBV30,NA,NA,TRBJ1-1
TGTGCCAGCAGTGAACGGGGACAGGGCACCGGGGAGCTGTTTTTT,CASSERGQGTGELFF,TRBV2,TRBD1,NA,TRBJ2-2
TGTGCCAGCAGTCCACAGGGTTTAGGGACTTACAATGAGCAGTTCTTC,CASSPQGLGTYNEQFF,TRBV28,NA,NA,TRBJ2-1
TGTGCCAGCAGTTTCTCTGGACAGGGAAAGGGTCCATACGAGCAGTACTTC,CASSFSGQGKGPYEQYF,TRBV27,TRBD1,NA,TRBJ2-7
TGCGCCAGCAGCTTGGTAGCAGGGGCCCCTAACTATGGCTACACCTTC,CASSLVAGAPNYGYTF,TRBV5-1,NA,NA,TRBJ1-2
TGTGCCTCCCAACCGGAGACAGATACGCAGTATTTT,CASQPETDTQYF,TRBV30,NA,once,TRBJ2-3
TGCGCCAGCAGCCCCGGGACTAGCGGGGGGCGTAGCACCGGGGAGCTGTTTTTT,CASSPGTSGGRSTGELFF,TRBV4-1,TRBD2,NA,TRBJ2-2
TGTGCCAGCAGAAGATCGGTAGGGGGATCTGAAGCTTTCTTT,CASRRSVGGSEAFF,TRBV7-9,NA,few,TRBJ1-1
TGTGCCAGCTCACCTACGGGGCCAAGCACAGATACGCAGTATTTT,CASSPTGPSTDTQYF,TRBV18,NA,NA,TRBJ2-3
TGTGCCAGCAGCCAATTCTCCGGGAGTGGGAACACTGAAGCTTTCTTT,CASSQFSGSGNTEAFF,TRBV4-2,NA,few,TRBJ1-1
TGTGCCAGCATCGCAGGGACAGGGGGGTATTACGAGCAGTACTTC,CASIAGTGGYYEQYF,TRBV27,TRBD1,NA,TRBJ2-7
TGTGCCAGCAGCTTGACAGGGGTTAGGTGGCAGTACTTC,CASSLTGVRWQYF,TRBV5-6,TRBD1,NA,TRBJ2-7
TGTGCCAGCAGCTTAGGGACAGGGTTCGGCTACACCTTC,CASSLGTGFGYTF,TRBV7-2,TRBD1,NA,TRBJ1-2
TGCGCCAGCAGCCAGGCACAGGGGGGTGGCTATGGCTACACCTTC,CASSQAQGGGYGYTF,TRBV4-3,TRBD1,NA,TRBJ1-2
TGTGCCAGCAGCGCTCGACTAGCGGGCACAGATACGCAGTATTTT,CASSARLAGTDTQYF,TRBV9,TRBD2,NA,TRBJ2-3
TGTGCCAGCAGCTTAGGGGCCTCTTGGGAGCAGTACTTC,CASSLGASWEQYF,TRBV11-2,NA,once,TRBJ2-7
TGTGCCAGTAGTATCAGGACAGGACTCAACACTGAAGCTTTCTTT,CASSIRTGLNTEAFF,TRBV19,TRBD1,NA,TRBJ1-1
TGCGCCAGCAGCCAACCAGGGGGCTTCCCCTCCTACGAGCAGTACTTC,CASSQPGGFPSYEQYF,TRBV4-3,TRBD1,NA,TRBJ2-7
TGCGCCAGCAGCATAGAGGGGGCAGGAGGGGCCAACGTCCTGACTTTC,CASSIEGAGGANVLTF,TRBV5-1,TRBD1,once,TRBJ2-6
TGCGCCAGCAGCCCAGGACAGGGGAAGGGGAACACTGAAGCTTTCTTT,CASSPGQGKGNTEAFF,TRBV5-1,TRBD1,NA,TRBJ1-1
TGTGCCATCGAGGGGACAGGGGAAAACATTCAGTACTTC,CAIEGTGENIQYF,TRBV2,TRBD1,once,TRBJ2-4
TGTGCCAGCAGGGTCTCCGGGACGGACTATGGCTACACCTTC,CASRVSGTDYGYTF,TRBV13,NA,NA,TRBJ1-2
TGTGCCAGCTCACTCCTCGGACAGCCGGACAATCAGCCCCAGCATTTT,CASSLLGQPDNQPQHF,TRBV27,NA,NA,TRBJ1-5
TGTGCCAGCAGTATCGCGACAGGATGGGGCGGGGAGCTGTTTTTT,CASSIATGWGGELFF,TRBV28,NA,NA,TRBJ2-2
TGTGCCAGCAGCTTGATGGACGGACGGGGACAAGAGACCCAGTACTTC,CASSLMDGRGQETQYF,TRBV9,NA,NA,TRBJ2-5
TGTGCCAGCAGCTTAGACAGGGCTGGAAACACCATATATTTT,CASSLDRAGNTIYF,TRBV11-2,NA,NA,TRBJ1-3
TGTGCCAGCAGCCTTATAGGGGATAATGAAAAACTGTTTTTT,CASSLIGDNEKLFF,TRBV2,NA,NA,TRBJ1-4
TGTGCCAGCAGCTTCGGCAGGGGTTATAGCAATCAGCCCCAGCATTTT,CASSFGRGYSNQPQHF,TRBV7-2,NA,NA,TRBJ1-5
TGTGCCAGCAGTGAATCCTTGACGAGTAATTCACCCCTCCACTTT,CASSESLTSNSPLHF,TRBV2,NA,NA,TRBJ1-6
TGTGCCAGCAGCAAGCGGAATGATGAAAAACTGTTTTTT,CASSKRNDEKLFF,TRBV5-8,NA,few,TRBJ1-4
TGCGCCAGCAGCCTACCAGGGGTGGGCACTGAAGCTTTCTTT,CASSLPGVGTEAFF,TRBV4-1,NA,NA,TRBJ1-1